This T cell receptor (beta chain) was profiled in a study of CD8+ T cells in alopecia areata. Study at large: A 6-month off-drug phase came after tofacitinib, which had lasted 6 to 18 months.

The treatment denotes: oral pan-JAK inhibitor, 5-10 mg twice daily. RNA was extracted and reverse transcribed into cDNA as the sequencing template. The table came from immunoSEQ multiplex PCR; TCRdb's copy has only in-frame clones and leaves some out. In the table there are about 270,000 clones, roughly 63% of which are singletons. CDR1 is SGHTA, CDR2 FQGNSA, per germline. The ends were cut back, 5 bases at V and 1 base at J, with 14 bases in the middle. There are 15 residues in the CDR3. The TCR comes from a human donor with alopecia areata. The chain has TRBV7-2 and TRBJ2-5, with TRBD2 as a possible D gene (6 bases). The sequencing here drew on CD4+ T cells sorted from blood, taken at week 52, from a patient treated with tofacitinib. This CDR3 reads CASSPARLVQETQYF. CDR3 nucleotide sequence: TGTGCCAGCAGCCCGGCCCGACTAGTCCAAGAGACCCAGTACTTC.